These 31 T cell receptor beta chains came from one sample sequenced in a study of T cell changes during pregnancy in multiple sclerosis. TCRdb's copy holds only in-frame clones and misses some; the assay was immunoSEQ multiplex PCR. Of tens of thousands of clones listed, 85% to 95% were seen once; the top ten hold just under 2%. The sequences come from peripheral blood, collected in the third trimester of pregnancy. The origin of the receptors is a female donor in good health, enrolled as a control in a pregnancy study.

The rearrangement joins TRBV27 to TRBJ2-1; 11 positions match TRBD2. CDR3 length: 15 residues. V shed 6 bases and J 6 bases; nucleotides not matched to a gene: 7. In germline, CDR1 is MNHEY, CDR2 SMNVEV (reference sequence). Written as DNA, the CDR3 is TGTGCCAGCAGATTGCTAGCGGGAGGTTTCAATGAGCAGTTCTTC. It specifies CASRLLAGGFNEQFF.

This chain joins TRBV14 and TRBJ1-4; possible D gene TRBD1, 6 bases. V was cut by 3 bases and J by 8 bases, with 16 bases left in between. Germline lookup yields CDR1 SGHDN and CDR2 FVKESK. This CDR3 has 15 residues. The CDR3 nucleotides are TGTGCCAGCAGCCAGGCACAGGGTTTTTTGGAAAAACTGTTTTTT. Translated: CASSQAQGFLEKLFF.

The chain couples TRBV20-1 to TRBJ2-1; D gene unclear. The CDR3 has 10 residues. Germline loops: CDR1 DFQATT, CDR2 SNEGSKA (reference sequence). Trimming removed 5 bases from V and 3 bases from J, with 2 bases in between. The CDR3 reads CSAHYNEQFF. The CDR3 DNA reads TGCAGTGCTCACTACAATGAGCAGTTCTTC.

DNA for the CDR3: TGTGCCAGCAGCCCTGGACAGGGGGCACTGGATACGCAGTATTTT. Residues: CASSPGQGALDTQYF. V gene TRBV7-2 combines with J gene TRBJ2-3; TRBD1 aligns across 11 bases. Germline values: CDR1 SGHTA, CDR2 FQGNSA. There are 15 residues in the CDR3. V shed 5 bases, J shed 6 bases, and the junction held 7 bases outside the gene matches.

The chain couples TRBV18 to TRBJ2-7, with D unresolved. CDR1 and CDR2 from the germline V gene are KGHSH and LQKENI. Trimming took 8 bases from V and 7 from J, leaving 9 bases between them. The length of the CDR3 is 10 residues. DNA of the CDR3: TGTGCCAGCGCGAACGAGGAGCAGTACTTC. Translated, it gives CASANEEQYF.

This rearrangement joins TRBV10-3 to TRBJ2-1, with 14 bases matching TRBD2. V was pared by 10 bases and J by 10 bases, with 6 bases of the junction left unmatched. Per the germline V gene, CDR1 is ENHRY and CDR2 is SYGVKD. The CDR3 sequence is 13 residues long. The CDR3 DNA follows: TGTGCCACGCGACTAGCGGGGGGGGAGGAGCAGTTCTTC. This gives the protein CATRLAGGEEQFF.

The rearrangement joins TRBV6-5 to TRBJ2-5; no definite D call. Trimming stripped 0 bases from V and 1 base from J, with 6 bases between. The germline V gene has CDR1 MNHEY and CDR2 SVGAGI. This CDR3 is built from 14 residues. The CDR3 DNA follows: TGTGCCAGCAGTTACTCGCAGGTCCAAGAGACCCAGTACTTC. Encoded protein: CASSYSQVQETQYF.

The chain couples TRBV30 to TRBJ2-3, with D perhaps TRBD1 (5 bases). The V end was cut by 3 bases, the J end by 2 bases, with 15 bases between. Germline V gene sequence: CDR1 GTSNPN, CDR2 SVGIG (reference sequence). This CDR3 is built from 15 residues. The CDR3 spells CAWSAGKGPTDTQYF. The DNA of the CDR3 is TGTGCCTGGAGCGCAGGGAAGGGGCCCACAGATACGCAGTATTTT.

The chain combines TRBV7-3 with TRBJ1-1, with D possibly TRBD1 on 5 matching bases. Trimming took off 6 bases at V and 0 bases at J, with 11 bases between the two ends. This CDR3 is 14 amino acids long. Per the germline V gene, CDR1 is SGHTA and CDR2 is FQGTGA. This chain's CDR3 is CASRYRRLNTEAFF. The CDR3, as DNA: TGTGCCAGCAGGTACAGGCGCCTGAACACTGAAGCTTTCTTT. Filled out from reference TRBV7-3 and TRBJ1-1, the complete variable domain reads GAGVSQTPSNKVTEKGKYVELRCDPISGHTALYWYRQSLGQGPEFLIYFQGTGAADDSGLPNDRFFAVRPEGSVSTLKIQRTERGDSAVYLCASRYRRLNTEAFFGQGTRLTVV.

The chain employs TRBV5-1 and TRBJ2-3; possibly TRBD2 for D (7 bases). Germline V gene lookup returns CDR1 SGHRS and CDR2 YFSETQ. V was cut by 6 bases and J by 5 bases, with 19 bases left in between. CDR3 length: 15 amino acids. Here the CDR3 DNA reads TGCGCCAGCACTGATCTGCGGGGGCAGGGAGATACGCAGTATTTT. Amino acids: CASTDLRGQGDTQYF.

The gene calls are TRBV5-1 and TRBJ2-1, with D possibly TRBD2 on 6 matching bases. V lost 3 bases and J lost 3, with 7 bases in between. This CDR3 spans 13 amino acids. Germline lookup yields CDR1 SGHRS and CDR2 YFSETQ. The CDR3 nucleotides read TGCGCCAGCAGCTCGGGGGTCTACAATGAGCAGTTCTTC. Its protein product is CASSSGVYNEQFF.

CDR3 nucleotides: TGCGCCAGCAGCCAAGGCATTGGGGCAGGGGGTTCGGAGCAGTACTTC. Translated: CASSQGIGAGGSEQYF. The chain employs TRBV4-1 and TRBJ2-7, with 7 bases identical to TRBD1. This CDR3 contains 16 residues. V lost 1 base, J lost 7 bases, and 13 bases stayed unmatched. Germline V gives CDR1 MGHRA, CDR2 YSYEKL.

The rearrangement joins TRBV30 to TRBJ2-7, with 9 positions matching TRBD2. V dropped 1 base and J dropped 4; count of bases not matched to a gene: 8. CDR3 length: 15 amino acids. Germline V gene data show CDR1 as GTSNPN and CDR2 as SVGIG (reference sequence). The CDR3 sequence is CAWSGGRGGLYEQYF. Here the CDR3 DNA reads TGTGCCTGGAGTGGTGGGCGGGGGGGCCTTTACGAGCAGTACTTC. Based on the CDR3 plus reference TRBV30 and TRBJ2-7, the full variable domain is SQTIHQWPATLVQPVGSPLSLECTVEGTSNPNLYWYRQAAGRGLQLLFYSVGIGQISSEVPQNLSASRPQDRQFILSSKKLLLSDSGFYLCAWSGGRGGLYEQYFGPGTRLTVT.

This chain uses TRBV9 with TRBJ1-3; 9 positions match TRBD1. The length of the CDR3 is 16 residues. V trimming: 3 bases; J trimming: 2 bases; junction bases outside the gene matches: 6. The germline gives CDR1 SGDLS, CDR2 YYNGEE. As DNA, the CDR3 is TGTGCCAGCAGCGCAGGACAGGGGACACCTGGAAACACCATATATTTT. The encoded protein is CASSAGQGTPGNTIYF.

The chain is built from TRBV7-9 and TRBJ1-1; no clear D gene. Germline values: CDR1 SEHNR, CDR2 FQNEAQ (reference sequence). The CDR3 is 13 amino acids. Here the CDR3 DNA reads TGTGCGAGCGGACTGAGTGGGGACACTGAAGCTTTCTTT. Translation: CASGLSGDTEAFF.

The rearrangement links TRBV7-2 to TRBJ2-7, with D hard to call. The CDR3 spans 11 residues. The V gene's germline CDR1 is SGHTA and CDR2 FQGNSA. Between the trimmed V and J ends, which lost 2 bases and 4 bases, there was a span of 3 bases. The CDR3 DNA reads as TGTGCCAGCAGCTTACTTTACGAGCAGTACTTC. Its translation is CASSLLYEQYF.

The sample holds a few counts of this clone. The chain has TRBV30 and TRBJ2-5; TRBD2 might be the D (5 bases). Germline V gene lookup returns CDR1 GTSNPN and CDR2 SVGIG (reference sequence). Trimming took 6 bases from V and 4 from J, leaving 18 bases between them. The length of the CDR3 is 14 residues. The CDR3 here is CACSGPGGRETQYF. The CDR3 region has the DNA TGTGCCTGTTCCGGCCCCGGTGGGAGAGAGACCCAGTACTTC.

This clone was seen a single time. The V gene is TRBV7-2, the J gene TRBJ1-1; the match to TRBD1 covers 7 bases. The V and J ends lost 0 bases and 4 bases, in that order; junction bases with no gene match: 2. The CDR3 contains 14 residues. CDR1 and CDR2 from the germline V gene are SGHTA and FQGNSA. This CDR3 reads CASSLAAGGTEAFF. DNA of the CDR3: TGTGCCAGCAGCTTAGCGGCAGGGGGCACTGAAGCTTTCTTT.

In its sample, this clone was seen once. The rearrangement uses TRBV29-1 and TRBJ2-7; D is unresolved. The CDR3 covers 12 residues. Between the trimmed V and J ends, which lost 7 bases and 4 bases, there was a span of 14 bases. Looked up from germline, CDR1 is SQVTM and CDR2 is ANQGSEA. CDR3 DNA: TGCAGCGGGGCCCCTTCTGCATACGAGCAGTACTTC. Protein product: CSGAPSAYEQYF.

This chain links TRBV27 with TRBJ2-4; the match to TRBD2 covers 11 bases. This CDR3 region has 17 residues. Germline V CDR1 and CDR2: MNHEY, SMNVEV (reference sequence). The V segment lost 2 bases and the J segment 3 bases; nucleotides outside the gene matches: 6. The CDR3 protein is CASSLRSSGGLKNIQYF. DNA for the CDR3: TGTGCCAGCAGTTTACGGTCTAGCGGGGGGCTCAAAAACATTCAGTACTTC.

The V call is TRBV4-1, the J call TRBJ1-1; TRBD1 might be the D (5 bases). The CDR3 has 13 residues. Between the trimmed V and J ends, which lost 4 bases and 10 bases, there was a span of 16 bases. Germline V gene data show CDR1 as MGHRA and CDR2 as YSYEKL. CDR3 bases: TGCGCCAGCAGCCCCCCCGGACAAAGAATAGCTTTCTTT. Its protein product is CASSPPGQRIAFF.

CDR3 region: CASSELVSNEQFF. As DNA, the CDR3 is TGTGCCAGCAGTGAACTAGTCTCCAATGAGCAGTTCTTC. V usage is TRBV2 and J usage is TRBJ2-1; D remains ambiguous. The CDR3 totals 13 residues. In germline, CDR1 is SNHLY, CDR2 FYNNEI. The germline V and J ends were trimmed by 2 bases and 6 bases, with 8 bases remaining between them.

The count of this clone is one. The chain is built from TRBV7-9 and TRBJ2-7; D uncertain. Germline values: CDR1 SEHNR, CDR2 FQNEAQ (reference sequence). Trimming removed 1 base at V and 0 bases at J, with 13 bases between. The CDR3 runs 16 residues. CDR3 region: CASSLDRGFLSYEQYF. DNA for the CDR3: TGTGCCAGCAGCTTAGATAGAGGTTTCCTCTCCTACGAGCAGTACTTC.

The J gene is TRBJ1-1, the V gene TRBV7-8; D gene uncertain. From germline, CDR1 is SGHVS and CDR2 FQNEAQ. The CDR3 is made up of 13 amino acids. V was clipped by 0 bases and J by 7 bases, with 9 bases between them. CDR3 in amino acids: CASSLAQFREAFF. The CDR3 DNA is TGTGCCAGCAGCTTAGCGCAGTTTCGTGAAGCTTTCTTT.

The rearrangement links TRBV6-6 to TRBJ2-1; 9 nucleotides match TRBD2. Trimming took 6 bases from V and 7 from J; bases not matched to a gene: 10. CDR1 and CDR2 (germline): MNHNY, SVGAGI (reference sequence). CDR3 length: 15 amino acids. The CDR3 reads CASRTPGLARNEQFF. Here the CDR3 DNA reads TGTGCCAGCAGGACACCGGGACTAGCCCGTAATGAGCAGTTCTTC.

The chain employs TRBV15 and TRBJ1-5; D is undetermined. CDR3 length equals 14 residues. Trimming removed 1 base at V and 5 bases at J, with 9 bases between. Germline lookup yields CDR1 LNHNV and CDR2 YYDKDF (reference sequence). CDR3 region: CATSRGGSDQPQHF. CDR3 nucleotides: TGTGCCACCAGCAGAGGCGGGTCAGATCAGCCCCAGCATTTT.

The V and J genes are TRBV14 and TRBJ2-5; 12 nucleotides match TRBD1. The CDR3 consists of 16 residues. The J segment lost 5 bases and the V segment lost 1 base, leaving 5 bases of the junction unmatched. CDR1 is SGHDN and CDR2 is FVKESK in the germline V gene. The CDR3 bases are TGTGCCAGCAGCCAAGTCGGGACAGGGGGCAGGGAGACCCAGTACTTC. Its translation: CASSQVGTGGRETQYF. The full variable domain, in which reference TRBV14 and TRBJ2-5 provide the parts outside the CDR3, is EAGVTQFPSHSVIEKGQTVTLRCDPISGHDNLYWYRRVMGKEIKFLLHFVKESKQDESGMPNNRFLAERTGGTYSTLKVQPAELEDSGVYFCASSQVGTGGRETQYFGPGTRLLVL.

The CDR3 loop is CSAPFGNTIYF. CDR3 coding DNA: TGCAGTGCTCCGTTTGGAAACACCATATATTTT. This chain joins TRBV20-1 and TRBJ1-3, with D unclear. V lost 5 bases to trimming and J lost 3 bases, with 5 bases between them. Germline lookup yields CDR1 DFQATT and CDR2 SNEGSKA (reference sequence). This CDR3 comprises 11 residues.

The table lists this clone with a count of one. This sequence joins TRBV5-6 and TRBJ1-4, with 8 bases matching TRBD1. The CDR3 spans 15 residues. CDR1 SGHDT and CDR2 YYEEEE come from the germline V gene. The junction had 6 bases not matched to a gene; V was cut back by 2 bases and J by 6 bases. The CDR3 spells CASSFRQGLYEKLFF. The CDR3 coding sequence is TGTGCCAGCAGCTTCAGACAGGGGCTCTATGAAAAACTGTTTTTT.

V and J are TRBV30 and TRBJ2-5; D perhaps matches TRBD1 (6 bases). The V and J ends lost 3 bases and 1 base respectively, with 6 bases between them. CDR1 and CDR2 (germline): GTSNPN, SVGIG (reference sequence). This CDR3 comprises 12 residues. CDR3 coding DNA: TGTGCCTGGAGGGGGGCCCAAGAGACCCAGTACTTC. It is translated as CAWRGAQETQYF.

The rearrangement links TRBV9 to TRBJ2-5; TRBD1 agrees at 8 bases. The CDR3 has 13 residues. After removal of 2 bases from V and 7 bases from J, the junction contained 4 bases not matched to a gene. The V gene's germline CDR1 is SGDLS and CDR2 YYNGEE. DNA of the CDR3: TGTGCCAGCAGCGTGCAGGGGGCGGGGACCCAGTACTTC. Its translation: CASSVQGAGTQYF.